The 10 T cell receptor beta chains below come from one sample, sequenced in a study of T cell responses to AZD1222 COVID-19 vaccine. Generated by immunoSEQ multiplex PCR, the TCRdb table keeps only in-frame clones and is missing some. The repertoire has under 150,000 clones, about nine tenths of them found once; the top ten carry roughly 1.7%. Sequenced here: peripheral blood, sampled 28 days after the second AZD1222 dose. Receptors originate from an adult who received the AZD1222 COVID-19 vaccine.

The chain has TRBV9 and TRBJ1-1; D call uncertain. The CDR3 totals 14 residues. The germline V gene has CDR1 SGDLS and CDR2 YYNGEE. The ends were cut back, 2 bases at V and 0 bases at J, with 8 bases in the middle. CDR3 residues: CASSVQALNTEAFF. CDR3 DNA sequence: TGTGCCAGCAGCGTTCAGGCGCTGAACACTGAAGCTTTCTTT.

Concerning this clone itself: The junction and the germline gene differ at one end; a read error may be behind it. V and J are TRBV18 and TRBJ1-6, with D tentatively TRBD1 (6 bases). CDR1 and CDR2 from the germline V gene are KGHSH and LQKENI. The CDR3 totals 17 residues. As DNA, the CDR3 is TGTGCCAGCTCACCACAGGGGGTGTGGAAGGGCGATTCGCCCCTCCACTTT. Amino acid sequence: CASSPQGVWKGDSPLHF.

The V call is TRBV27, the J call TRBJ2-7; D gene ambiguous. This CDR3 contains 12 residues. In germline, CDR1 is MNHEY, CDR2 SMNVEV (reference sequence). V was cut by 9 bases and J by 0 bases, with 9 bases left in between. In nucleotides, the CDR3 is TGTGCCAGAAAGCCGAGCTCCTACGAGCAGTACGTC. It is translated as CARKPSSYEQYV.

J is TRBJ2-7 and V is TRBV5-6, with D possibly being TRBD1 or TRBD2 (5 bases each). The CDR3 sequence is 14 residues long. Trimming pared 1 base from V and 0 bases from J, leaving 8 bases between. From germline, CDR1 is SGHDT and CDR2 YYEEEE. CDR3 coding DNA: TGTGCCAGCAGCTTGATGGGGGACTCCTACGAGCAGTACGTC. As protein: CASSLMGDSYEQYV.

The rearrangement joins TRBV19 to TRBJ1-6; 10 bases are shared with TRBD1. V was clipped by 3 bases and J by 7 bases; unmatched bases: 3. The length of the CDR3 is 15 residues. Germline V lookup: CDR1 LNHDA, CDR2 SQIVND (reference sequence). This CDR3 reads CASSISTGGNSPLHF. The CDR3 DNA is TGTGCCAGTAGTATTTCGACAGGGGGCAATTCACCCCTCCACTTT.

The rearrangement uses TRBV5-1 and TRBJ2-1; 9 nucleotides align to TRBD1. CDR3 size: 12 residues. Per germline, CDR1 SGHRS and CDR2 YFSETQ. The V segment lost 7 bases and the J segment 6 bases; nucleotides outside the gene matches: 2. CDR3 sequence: CASRTGVNEQFF. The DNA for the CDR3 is TGCGCCAGCCGGACAGGGGTCAATGAGCAGTTCTTC.

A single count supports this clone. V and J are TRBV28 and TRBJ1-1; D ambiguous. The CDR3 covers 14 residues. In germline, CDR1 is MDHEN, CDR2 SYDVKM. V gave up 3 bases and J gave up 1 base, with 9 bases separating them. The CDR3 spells CASSFLRQNTEAFF. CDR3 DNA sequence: TGTGCCAGCAGTTTTCTTCGGCAGAACACTGAAGCTTTCTTT.

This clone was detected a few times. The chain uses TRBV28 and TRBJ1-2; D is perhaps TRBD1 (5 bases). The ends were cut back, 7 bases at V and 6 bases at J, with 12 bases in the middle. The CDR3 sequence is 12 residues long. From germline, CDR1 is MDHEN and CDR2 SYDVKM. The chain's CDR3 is CASTDDSDGYTF. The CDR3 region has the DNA TGTGCCAGCACCGACGACAGTGATGGCTACACCTTC.

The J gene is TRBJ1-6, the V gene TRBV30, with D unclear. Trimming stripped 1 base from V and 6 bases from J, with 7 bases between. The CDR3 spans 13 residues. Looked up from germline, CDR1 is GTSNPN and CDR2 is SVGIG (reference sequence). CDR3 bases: TGTGCCTGGAGTGGGGCCCTTAATTCACCCCTCCACTTT. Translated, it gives CAWSGALNSPLHF.

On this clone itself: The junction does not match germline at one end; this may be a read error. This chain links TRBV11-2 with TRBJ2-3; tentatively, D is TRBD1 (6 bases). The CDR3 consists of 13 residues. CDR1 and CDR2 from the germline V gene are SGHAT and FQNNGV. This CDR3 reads CARLPYPTGTQYF. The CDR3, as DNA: TGTGCCAGGCTACCCTATCCGACAGGTACGCAGTATTTT.